What follows are 32 T cell receptor beta chains derived from one specimen sequenced in a study of cytomegalovirus exposure and HLA in healthy donors. The repertoire was sequenced with immunoSEQ multiplex PCR; TCRdb's copy has only in-frame clones and lacks some. The sample shows 150,000 to 170,000 clones, 70% to 90% of them seen only once. The sequencing sample was made of PBMCs. These receptors all come from a human donor in good health.

The chain has TRBV2 and TRBJ1-1; a weak D match, TRBD1 (5 bases). The CDR3 runs to 16 residues. Trimming stripped 10 bases from V and 3 bases from J, with 24 bases between. Germline V gene sequence: CDR1 SNHLY, CDR2 FYNNEI. As DNA, the CDR3 is TGTGCCATTACCCGATCAATCGGCAGGGATGACACTGAAGCTTTCTTT. Protein: CAITRSIGRDDTEAFF.

The chain has TRBV18 and TRBJ1-2, with 9 positions matching TRBD1. The CDR3 loop spans 15 amino acids. J lost 8 bases, V lost 3 bases, and 10 bases had no gene match. Germline values: CDR1 KGHSH, CDR2 LQKENI. CDR3 coding DNA: TGTGCCAGCTCACCTCCGGGACAGGGTCTCGGCGGCTACACCTTC. Its translation is CASSPPGQGLGGYTF.

The CDR3 DNA is TGCGCCAGCAGTGCACTAGCGGGAGGGACCGGGGAGCTGTTTTTT. Translating it yields CASSALAGGTGELFF. The chain joins TRBV10-2 to TRBJ2-2; the match to TRBD2 covers 13 bases. The CDR3 runs to 15 residues. V trimming: 4 bases; J trimming: 5 bases; junction bases outside the gene matches: 1. Germline V gives CDR1 WSHSY, CDR2 SAAADI.

V usage is TRBV29-1 and J usage is TRBJ2-5, with 8 bases identical to TRBD2. The V gene's germline CDR1 is SQVTM and CDR2 ANQGSEA. The CDR3 is made up of 14 amino acids. The V segment lost 4 bases and the J segment 2 bases; nucleotides outside the gene matches: 6. CDR3 sequence: CSVGSGRGQETQYF. The CDR3 DNA sequence: TGCAGCGTTGGGTCCGGGAGGGGTCAAGAGACCCAGTACTTC.

J is TRBJ2-6 and V is TRBV18; TRBD2 agrees at 11 bases. The trim removed 6 bases at V and 3 bases at J, leaving 13 bases unmatched. The CDR3 length is 19 residues. Looked up from germline, CDR1 is KGHSH and CDR2 is LQKENI. Here the CDR3 reads CASSYLGLAGSGGANVLTF. CDR3 DNA: TGTGCCAGCTCGTATCTCGGACTAGCGGGTTCGGGTGGGGCCAACGTCCTGACTTTC.

This chain links TRBV7-2 with TRBJ2-1, with TRBD2 identical over 13 bases. CDR1 and CDR2 from the germline V gene are SGHTA and FQGNSA. This CDR3 is 14 amino acids long. The junction had 11 bases not matched to a gene; V was cut back by 6 bases and J by 15 bases. CDR3 amino acids: CASRPTSGGVYAFF. In DNA form, the CDR3 reads TGTGCCAGCAGACCTACTAGCGGGGGGGTGTATGCGTTCTTC. The full variable domain, rest sourced from reference TRBV7-2 and TRBJ2-1, is GAGVSQSPSNKVTEKGKDVELRCDPISGHTALYWYRQSLGQGLEFLIYFQGNSAPDKSGLPSDRFSAERTGGSVSTLTIQRTQQEDSAVYLCASRPTSGGVYAFFGPGTRLTVL.

This clone has more than one count but fewer than ten. The rearrangement uses TRBV5-6 and TRBJ2-7, with 8 bases identical to TRBD2. The CDR3 is 15 residues long. J lost 4 bases, V lost 4 bases, and 10 bases had no gene match. Germline V gene lookup returns CDR1 SGHDT and CDR2 YYEEEE. The CDR3 sequence is CASSPVSGSLYEQYF. The CDR3 nucleotides are TGTGCCAGCAGCCCGGTCAGCGGGAGTCTTTACGAGCAGTACTTC.

The chain uses TRBV7-6 and TRBJ1-4; TRBD1 aligns across 7 bases. V shed 5 bases and J 1 base; nucleotides not matched to a gene: 10. CDR1 and CDR2 from the germline V gene are SGHVS and FNYEAQ. The CDR3 contains 17 residues. CDR3 loop: CASSRRQGLGTNEKLFF. CDR3 nucleotide sequence: TGTGCCAGCAGCAGACGACAGGGATTAGGAACTAATGAAAAACTGTTTTTT.

This sequence joins TRBV19 and TRBJ2-1; 10 bases are a match to TRBD2. Germline-derived CDR1 and CDR2 are LNHDA and SQIVND (reference sequence). Trimming removed 0 bases from V and 6 bases from J; junction bases left unmatched: 5. The CDR3 covers 16 residues. The CDR3 loop reads CASSIDVLAGVNEQFF. For the CDR3, the DNA is TGTGCCAGTAGTATAGATGTGCTAGCGGGAGTCAATGAGCAGTTCTTC. The full variable domain, in which reference TRBV19 and TRBJ2-1 provide the parts outside the CDR3, is DGGITQSPKYLFRKEGQNVTLSCEQNLNHDAMYWYRQDPGQGLRLIYYSQIVNDFQKGDIAEGYSVSREKKESFPLTVTSAQKNPTAFYLCASSIDVLAGVNEQFFGPGTRLTVL.

The chain has TRBV5-1 and TRBJ2-2, with 11 bases aligning to TRBD1. The CDR3 is made up of 15 amino acids. CDR1 is SGHRS, CDR2 YFSETQ, per germline. J lost 5 bases, V lost 4 bases, and 4 bases had no gene match. The CDR3 DNA sequence: TGCGCCAGCAGCCAGGACAGGGGGCGGACCGGGGAGCTGTTTTTT. Protein: CASSQDRGRTGELFF. The entire variable domain, with the rest obtained from reference TRBV5-1 and TRBJ2-2, is as follows: KAGVTQTPRYLIKTRGQQVTLSCSPISGHRSVSWYQQTPGQGLQFLFEYFSETQRNKGNFPGRFSGRQFSNSRSEMNVSTLELGDSALYLCASSQDRGRTGELFFGEGSRLTVL.

V is TRBV5-1 and J is TRBJ2-2; D may be TRBD2 (5 bases). The CDR3 is made up of 15 amino acids. Trimming stripped 3 bases from V and 4 bases from J, with 13 bases between. CDR1 is SGHRS, CDR2 YFSETQ, per germline. CDR3 amino acids: CASSSKQTITGELFF. CDR3 DNA: TGCGCCAGCAGCTCGAAACAGACTATCACCGGGGAGCTGTTTTTT.

This chain uses TRBV5-4 with TRBJ2-5; no definite D call. Germline values: CDR1 SGHNT, CDR2 YYREEE (reference sequence). The CDR3 has 13 amino acids. Trimming took off 2 bases at V and 0 bases at J, with 5 bases between the two ends. The CDR3 sequence: CASSFQYQETQYF. CDR3 nucleotide sequence: TGTGCCAGCAGCTTTCAATACCAAGAGACCCAGTACTTC.

This chain uses TRBV11-2 with TRBJ2-7, with 7 nucleotides matching TRBD2. J was trimmed by 7 bases and V by 8 bases; bases with no gene match: 11. Germline-derived CDR1 and CDR2 are SGHAT and FQNNGV. CDR3 length: 13 amino acids. The CDR3 loop reads CASSLGGRREQYF. The CDR3, as DNA: TGTGCCAGCTCCCTGGGGGGGAGGCGGGAGCAGTACTTC.

There are a few counts of this clone. Here the CDR3 reads CASSPSDRGNQPQHF. The CDR3 DNA is TGTGCCAGCTCACCATCGGACAGGGGCAATCAGCCCCAGCATTTT. The V and J genes are TRBV18 and TRBJ1-5; 8 nucleotides align to TRBD1. There are 15 residues in the CDR3. Trimming at V came to 2 bases and at J to 2 bases, leaving 2 bases not matched to a gene. Germline V gives CDR1 KGHSH, CDR2 LQKENI.

The chain carries TRBV7-9 and TRBJ2-7; 7 bases align to TRBD2. V lost 5 bases and J lost 2; bases outside the gene matches: 9. Germline V gene lookup returns CDR1 SEHNR and CDR2 FQNEAQ (reference sequence). The CDR3 sequence is 15 residues long. The CDR3 nucleotides read TGTGCCAGCAGCCGCGGGGGAGTTTCTACCTACGAGCAGTACTTC. It codes for CASSRGGVSTYEQYF.

The chain is built from TRBV30 and TRBJ2-1, with 9 bases matching TRBD2. This CDR3 region has 13 residues. CDR1 and CDR2 from the germline V gene are GTSNPN and SVGIG (reference sequence). The CDR3 region has the DNA TGTGCTTTGAAAGCGGGAGGACCCCCTGAGCAGTTCTTC. It codes for CALKAGGPPEQFF.

The V and J genes are TRBV5-1 and TRBJ2-6; 9 bases are a match to TRBD2. V gave up 0 bases and J gave up 4 bases; unmatched junction bases: 17. CDR3 size: 21 residues. Per the germline V gene, CDR1 is SGHRS and CDR2 is YFSETQ. CDR3 sequence (DNA): TGCGCCAGCAGCTTGGGGGGTTTGGGTAGCGGGAGAGGCTCCGGGGCCAACGTCCTGACTTTC. This codes for CASSLGGLGSGRGSGANVLTF.

The chain employs TRBV11-2 and TRBJ2-7; 9 bases map to TRBD2. The CDR3 covers 16 residues. Trimming removed 5 bases from V and 2 bases from J; junction bases left unmatched: 10. CDR1 SGHAT and CDR2 FQNNGV come from the germline V gene. For the CDR3, the DNA is TGTGCCAGCAGCCCCATCGCGCGGGGGGGAACCTACGAGCAGTACTTC. Its translation is CASSPIARGGTYEQYF. Complete variable domain (other parts from reference TRBV11-2 and TRBJ2-7): EAGVAQSPRYKIIEKRQSVAFWCNPISGHATLYWYQQILGQGPKLLIQFQNNGVVDDSQLPKDRFSAERLKGVDSTLKIQPAKLEDSAVYLCASSPIARGGTYEQYFGPGTRLTVT.

This chain joins TRBV19 and TRBJ2-7, with 10 bases matching TRBD2. The CDR3 is 15 residues long. The V segment lost 4 bases and the J segment 6 bases; nucleotides outside the gene matches: 9. The germline V gene encodes CDR1 LNHDA and CDR2 SQIVND (reference sequence). CDR3 in DNA: TGTGCCAGTAGTACCATTGACCGGACTAGCGGCGAGCAGTACTTC. It encodes CASSTIDRTSGEQYF.

In this sample, this clone turned up once. The chain recombines TRBV2 with TRBJ2-2; D is uncertain. V was pared by 7 bases and J by 4 bases, with 10 bases between. The CDR3 totals 13 residues. Germline V gives CDR1 SNHLY, CDR2 FYNNEI. This CDR3 is CASNFARTGELFF. The CDR3 DNA reads as TGTGCCAGCAATTTTGCGCGCACCGGGGAGCTGTTTTTT.

The chain has TRBV11-2 and TRBJ1-3; 10 positions agree with TRBD1. This CDR3 comprises 15 residues. Germline V CDR1 and CDR2: SGHAT, FQNNGV. V gave up 4 bases and J gave up 3 bases; unmatched junction bases: 3. This CDR3 reads CASSSRDRGGNTIYF. In DNA form, the CDR3 reads TGTGCCAGCAGCTCCCGGGACAGGGGTGGAAACACCATATATTTT.

The chain is built from TRBV5-1 and TRBJ1-1, with TRBD1 matching 10 bases. The CDR3 loop spans 16 amino acids. After removal of 0 bases from V and 0 bases from J, the junction contained 2 bases not matched to a gene. CDR1 and CDR2 from the germline V gene are SGHRS and YFSETQ. CDR3 sequence (DNA): TGCGCCAGCAGCTTGGTGACAGGGGGCTTGAACACTGAAGCTTTCTTT. Amino acids: CASSLVTGGLNTEAFF.

The rearrangement links TRBV6-5 to TRBJ2-1; a possible D gene is TRBD1 (5 bases). CDR1 is MNHEY and CDR2 is SVGAGI in the germline V gene. V gave up 8 bases and J gave up 7 bases, with 12 bases separating them. The CDR3 consists of 12 residues. CDR3 sequence reads: CASLDPGNEQFF. The CDR3 DNA follows: TGTGCCAGCCTGGACCCAGGGAATGAGCAGTTCTTC.

V gene TRBV6-1 combines with J gene TRBJ1-3; a possible D gene is TRBD1 (6 bases). CDR3 size: 14 residues. Trimming cost V 5 bases and J 3 bases, with 11 bases left between them. Germline CDR1 is MNHNS and CDR2 is SASEGT. CDR3 region: CASSKQGHGNTIYF. DNA for the CDR3: TGTGCCAGCAGTAAACAGGGTCATGGAAACACCATATATTTT.

The rearrangement links TRBV6-5 to TRBJ2-2; 11 bases match TRBD1. The CDR3 is 13 amino acids. The germline V gene encodes CDR1 MNHEY and CDR2 SVGAGI. V lost 10 bases and J lost 7; bases outside the gene matches: 5. CDR3 loop: CATGQGAFGELFF. The CDR3, as DNA: TGTGCCACCGGACAGGGGGCTTTCGGGGAGCTGTTTTTT.

The chain employs TRBV6-1 and TRBJ2-3; 9 bases agree with TRBD1. Germline V lookup: CDR1 MNHNS, CDR2 SASEGT. The CDR3 loop spans 15 amino acids. V lost 6 bases and J lost 0; bases outside the gene matches: 4. CDR3 loop: CASRGTGISTDTQYF. The CDR3 bases are TGTGCCAGCAGAGGGACAGGGATCAGCACAGATACGCAGTATTTT.

Written as DNA, the CDR3 is TGCGCCAGCAGCCAAGGGGGGCGAACTAATGAAAAACTGTTTTTT. Translating it yields CASSQGGRTNEKLFF. V usage is TRBV4-1 and J usage is TRBJ1-4; TRBD1 is a possible D gene (6 bases). The CDR3 totals 15 residues. The germline V gene encodes CDR1 MGHRA and CDR2 YSYEKL. V was pared by 1 base and J by 1 base, with 7 bases between.

The chain recombines TRBV11-2 with TRBJ2-5; 9 nucleotides match TRBD1. The CDR3 has 14 residues. The germline gives CDR1 SGHAT, CDR2 FQNNGV. Unmatched junction bases numbered 6, after V lost 5 bases and J lost 5 bases. CDR3 sequence reads: CASSTDRGSETQYF. The CDR3 bases are TGTGCCAGCAGCACGGACAGGGGTTCTGAGACCCAGTACTTC.

V and J are TRBV6-1 and TRBJ1-3, with 7 bases lining up with TRBD1. Germline CDR1 MNHNS, CDR2 SASEGT. Losses at the gene ends were 5 bases for V and 3 bases for J; bases not matched to a gene: 1. The CDR3 sequence is 13 residues long. Here the CDR3 DNA reads TGTGCCAGCAGTACAGGGGTTGGAAACACCATATATTTT. It codes for CASSTGVGNTIYF.

This clone was counted between two and nine times. The rearrangement uses TRBV19 and TRBJ2-7; TRBD1 aligns across 8 bases. This CDR3 spans 14 amino acids. Looked up from germline, CDR1 is LNHDA and CDR2 is SQIVND (reference sequence). V was clipped by 3 bases and J by 0 bases; unmatched bases: 1. CDR3 sequence: CASSIQGASYEQYF. The CDR3 nucleotides read TGTGCCAGTAGTATTCAGGGGGCCTCCTACGAGCAGTACTTC.

The chain carries TRBV4-1 and TRBJ1-4; 7 bases are a match to TRBD1. V dropped 3 bases and J dropped 5; count of bases not matched to a gene: 6. The CDR3 is 15 amino acids. The germline V gene has CDR1 MGHRA and CDR2 YSYEKL. The CDR3 spells CASSHSTGANEKLFF. The CDR3 DNA sequence: TGCGCCAGCAGCCATAGCACAGGGGCGAATGAAAAACTGTTTTTT.

The chain combines TRBV28 with TRBJ2-7; possibly TRBD1 for D (6 bases). CDR3 size: 15 residues. Germline V gene data show CDR1 as MDHEN and CDR2 as SYDVKM. V lost 5 bases and J lost 0, with 14 bases in between. The CDR3 region has the DNA TGTGCCAGCAGTACGGCAGGGGTTAGCTCCTACGAGCAGTACTTC. Its translation is CASSTAGVSSYEQYF.